Sequencing of this T cell receptor (beta chain) was carried out in a study of shared clonotypes between healthy human individuals. Study conclusions and caveats: Richness estimates generally favored naive over memory subsets.

Note on this clone: Its antigen is not known.

TCRdb keeps only in-frame clones here, not all; method: immunoSEQ multiplex PCR. The sample has 600,000 to 800,000 clones, 72% seen once. The sequence was obtained from a young woman in good health. Sequenced: memory CD4+ T cells sorted from blood. Subset reported: CD45RA-negative fraction.

CDR3 sequence reads: CASSSPPGSNQPQHF. The CDR3, as DNA: TGTGCCAGCAGTTCTCCCCCAGGGAGCAATCAGCCCCAGCATTTT. This chain connects TRBV6-6 to TRBJ1-5; possibly TRBD1 for D (5 bases). Trimming removed 4 bases from V and 1 base from J, with 11 bases in between. There are 15 residues in the CDR3. Per the germline V gene, CDR1 is MNHNY and CDR2 is SVGAGI (reference sequence).